These 12 T cell receptor beta chains originate from one sample sequenced in a study of CD8 T cells in Susac syndrome (dated by TCRdb to the late 2010s). Library generation was performed with the immunoSEQ multiplex PCR assay. RNA was extracted using the RNeasy kit, and about 0.5 to 1 microgram was reverse transcribed with random hexamers. The public reads were reprocessed in TCRdb via fastp at Q25 and MiXCR, keeping in-frame beta chains. Identical CDR3 proteins give one entry, which carries the most common genes and DNA. The sample includes around 130,000 distinct CDR3 sequences, with less than 95% observed a single time. The ten largest make up 0.095% to 0.1% of the sample. Sample: CD4+ T cells from PBMCs. These receptors were collected from a human donor in good health.

The chain joins TRBV12-3 or TRBV12-4 to TRBJ1-1; no reliable D call. The V and J ends lost 7 bases and 3 bases respectively, with 12 bases between them. The CDR3 is 13 residues long. The CDR3 region has the DNA TGTGCCAGCAACAACCGTGGGCACACTGAAGCTTTCTTT. This gives the protein CASNNRGHTEAFF.

This clonotype came up a few times. The chain recombines TRBV3-1 with TRBJ2-6; D not resolved. Trimming cost V 0 bases and J 0 bases, with 9 bases left between them. This CDR3 contains 17 residues. The germline gives CDR1 LGHDT, CDR2 YNNKEL (reference sequence). CDR3 nucleotides: TGTGCCAGCAGCCAAGATCGTGGCGTCTCTGGGGCCAACGTCCTGACTTTC. Translated, it gives CASSQDRGVSGANVLTF.

This chain uses TRBV6-6 with TRBJ2-1; D remains unclear. Germline V gives CDR1 MNHNY, CDR2 SVGAGI (reference sequence). V was shortened by 6 bases and J by 8 bases, with 17 bases between the two germline ends. The CDR3 covers 14 residues. The chain's CDR3 is CASSLGILNHEQFF. The CDR3 nucleotides are TGTGCCAGCAGCTTAGGTATCCTGAACCATGAGCAGTTCTTC.

The rearrangement uses TRBV2 and TRBJ1-1; D call uncertain. Looked up from germline, CDR1 is SNHLY and CDR2 is FYNNEI. This CDR3 is 14 amino acids long. V lost 1 base to trimming and J lost 0 bases, with 6 bases between them. The CDR3 spells CASSEGRLNTEAFF. CDR3 sequence (DNA): TGTGCCAGCAGTGAAGGCAGGTTGAACACTGAAGCTTTCTTT.

The gene calls are TRBV3-1 and TRBJ2-2; TRBD1 matches 7 bases. This CDR3 contains 16 residues. The germline gives CDR1 LGHDT, CDR2 YNNKEL (reference sequence). V lost 4 bases to trimming and J lost 4 bases; unmatched junction nucleotides: 9. The CDR3 reads CASSPRDRVGTGELFF. CDR3 coding DNA: TGTGCCAGCAGCCCCCGAGACAGGGTAGGCACCGGGGAGCTGTTTTTT.

The chain couples TRBV11-1 to TRBJ2-7; TRBD1 is a possible D gene (6 bases). Germline assignment: CDR1 SGHAT and CDR2 FQDESV (reference sequence). The CDR3 consists of 17 residues. Trimming removed 4 bases at V and 0 bases at J, with 19 bases between. CDR3 nucleotides: TGTGCCAGCAGCTCTCATGATTGGACAGTTAACTCCTACGAGCAGTACTTC. Its protein product is CASSSHDWTVNSYEQYF.

The V and J genes are TRBV6-1 and TRBJ1-2; D is unresolved. Germline CDR1 is MNHNS and CDR2 is SASEGT. Trimming shortened V by 8 bases and J by 0 bases, and 16 bases separated the two germline ends. The CDR3 totals 15 residues. CDR3 in amino acids: CASFLNGPSNYGYTF. Here the CDR3 DNA reads TGTGCCAGCTTCTTGAACGGTCCCTCTAACTATGGCTACACCTTC.

J is TRBJ1-5 and V is TRBV27, with 9 bases identical to TRBD1. V was pared by 5 bases and J by 7 bases, with 15 bases of the junction left unmatched. This CDR3 region has 17 residues. Germline CDR1 is MNHEY and CDR2 is SMNVEV (reference sequence). The CDR3 nucleotides read TGTGCCAGCAGTGGGGGGACAGGGAACGGGCCTCGGCAGCCCCAGCATTTT. Its protein is CASSGGTGNGPRQPQHF.

The chain employs TRBV7-2 and TRBJ1-5; TRBD1 aligns across 7 bases. V shed 6 bases, J shed 3 bases, and the junction held 5 bases outside the gene matches. Germline CDR1 and CDR2: SGHTA and FQGNSA. This CDR3 is 14 amino acids long. CDR3 nucleotide sequence: TGTGCCAGCAGATCGGGACAGTCCAATCAGCCCCAGCATTTT. This gives the protein CASRSGQSNQPQHF.

The chain recombines TRBV12-3 or TRBV12-4 with TRBJ1-6; 7 positions match TRBD1. Trimming took 6 bases from V and 8 from J; bases not matched to a gene: 10. This CDR3 has 15 residues. The CDR3 loop reads CASSGGTAFDSPLHF. CDR3 sequence (DNA): TGTGCCAGCAGCGGCGGGACAGCTTTTGATTCACCCCTCCACTTT.

This clonotype was detected a few times. The chain recombines TRBV7-2 with TRBJ2-5; TRBD2 aligns across 7 bases. CDR1 is SGHTA and CDR2 is FQGNSA in the germline V gene. Unmatched junction bases numbered 2, after V lost 2 bases and J lost 2 bases. The CDR3 extends over 14 amino acids. In DNA, the CDR3 is TGTGCCAGCAGCTTAAGCGGGACTCAAGAGACCCAGTACTTC. Its protein is CASSLSGTQETQYF.

The chain combines TRBV27 with TRBJ2-3; D is unclear. The CDR3 has 13 amino acids. Germline V gives CDR1 MNHEY, CDR2 SMNVEV (reference sequence). V was trimmed by 6 bases and J by 4 bases, leaving 11 bases between them. CDR3 coding DNA: TGTGCCAGCAGCGACCTTACCCCAGATACGCAGTATTTT. It codes for CASSDLTPDTQYF.